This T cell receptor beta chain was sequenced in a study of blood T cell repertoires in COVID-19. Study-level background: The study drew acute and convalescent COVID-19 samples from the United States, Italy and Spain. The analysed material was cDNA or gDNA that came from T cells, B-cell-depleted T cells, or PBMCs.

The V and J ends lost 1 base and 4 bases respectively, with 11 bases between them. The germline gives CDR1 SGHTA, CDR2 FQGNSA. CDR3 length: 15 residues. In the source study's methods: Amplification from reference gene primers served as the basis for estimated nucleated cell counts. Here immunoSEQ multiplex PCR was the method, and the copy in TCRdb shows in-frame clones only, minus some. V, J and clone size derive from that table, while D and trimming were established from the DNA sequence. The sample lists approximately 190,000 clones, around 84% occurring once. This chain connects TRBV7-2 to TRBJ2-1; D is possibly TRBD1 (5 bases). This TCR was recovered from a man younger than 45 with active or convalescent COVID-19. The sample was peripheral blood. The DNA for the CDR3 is TGTGCCAGCAGCTTAGTCCCAGGGATTTACAATGAGCAGTTCTTC. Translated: CASSLVPGIYNEQFF.